This T cell receptor beta chain was sequenced during a study of blood T cell repertoires in COVID-19. Overall study context: The study drew acute and convalescent COVID-19 samples from the United States, Italy and Spain. The cDNA or gDNA used as material had been derived from T cells, B-cell-depleted T cells, or PBMCs.

This CDR3 has 15 residues. Per germline, CDR1 LNHDA and CDR2 SQIVND (reference sequence). Trimming at V came to 7 bases and at J to 5 bases, leaving 11 bases not matched to a gene. Source study methods: Scientists estimated how many nucleated cells there were by amplifying reference gene primers. TCRdb's table, derived via immunoSEQ multiplex PCR, lists solely in-frame clones and lacks some. V and J calls and clone size are as listed in that table; D and trimming were resolved from the DNA. The sample has 40,000 to 65,000 clones, roughly 85% seen once; the top ten hold 2.5% to 3%. The sample comprised peripheral blood. The V and J genes are TRBV19 and TRBJ1-5; 7 bases map to TRBD1. The sequence was obtained from a man older than 75 with acute or convalescent COVID-19. CDR3 region: CASTATGMGYQPQHF. The CDR3 coding sequence is TGTGCCAGTACCGCGACAGGGATGGGATATCAGCCCCAGCATTTT.